This T cell receptor (beta chain) derives from a study of blood T cell repertoires in COVID-19. In the source study's methods: How many nucleated cells were present was estimated from reference gene primer amplification. Method: immunoSEQ multiplex PCR; TCRdb's copy keeps in-frame clones and lacks some. The DNA was the basis for D and trimming; V, J and clone size are from that table. The sample lists hundreds of thousands of clones; roughly four fifths were seen once. Cohorts were based on clinical histories the participants reported. From germline, CDR1 is SGDLS and CDR2 YYNGEE. V gave up 0 bases and J gave up 2 bases; unmatched junction bases: 4. The CDR3 is 15 residues long.

The chain has TRBV9 and TRBJ2-5; 7 positions agree with TRBD1. Sample: PBMCs or T cells enriched from blood (not recorded which). This sequence originates from a woman aged 45-59 years who had been exposed to COVID-19. The CDR3 bases are TGTGCCAGCAGCGTAGCCGGGACAGCACAAGAGACCCAGTACTTC. Its translation: CASSVAGTAQETQYF.